The clone carrying this TCR beta chain has more than one count but fewer than ten. The antigen is undetermined. These data originate in a study of T cell responses to AZD1222 COVID-19 vaccine. Germline CDR1 is SGHVS and CDR2 is FQNEAQ. The CDR3 totals 15 residues. Between the trimmed V and J ends, which lost 4 bases and 0 bases, there was a span of 13 bases. General study findings and limits: The peak T cell response came first, and repertoires were sampled only after it.

The method was immunoSEQ multiplex PCR; TCRdb's version includes in-frame clones alone and lacks a portion of them. Seen here are more than 150,000 clones, around 92% observed once, and the top ten hold roughly 10%. The receptor's source is an adult in good health. The input for sequencing was peripheral blood, taken on day 0 of AZD1222 vaccination. The chain couples TRBV7-8 to TRBJ2-7; TRBD1 might be the D (6 bases). The CDR3 coding sequence is TGTGCCAGCAGCTGGGACATGGGGAGCTCCTACGAGCAGTACTTC. As protein: CASSWDMGSSYEQYF.